The 8 T cell receptor beta chains below were found in one sample sequenced in a study of T cells after yellow fever vaccination. One entry per CDR3 protein, called by TCRdb with MiXCR from the 5' RACE reads. The repertoire holds some 400,000 distinct CDR3 sequences, with approximately 19% as singletons. The sample consisted of PBMCs, taken before the yellow fever booster vaccination. All receptors derive from a man younger than 30 who received the YFV17D yellow fever vaccine.

CDR3 nucleotide sequence: TGTGCCAGCGGACAGGGGGTCCTGGGGGAGCAGTACGTC. The encoded protein is CASGQGVLGEQYV. The V and J genes are TRBV6-6 and TRBJ2-7; 10 nucleotides align to TRBD1. V lost 8 bases and J lost 7; bases outside the gene matches: 8. This CDR3 spans 13 amino acids. The germline CDR1 and CDR2 sequences are MNHNY and SVGAGI (reference sequence).

The V and J genes are TRBV12-3 or TRBV12-4 and TRBJ2-5; D may be TRBD2 (6 bases). There are 15 residues in the CDR3. V lost 8 bases to trimming and J lost 5 bases, with 21 bases between them. Here the CDR3 DNA reads TGTGCCAGCGCGGGGACGAACCCTAGCTCCGAGACCCAGTACTTC. Translating it yields CASAGTNPSSETQYF.

This clonotype appeared a few times. The CDR3 region is CSARQGANTEAFF. Written as DNA, the CDR3 is TGCAGCGCAAGACAGGGAGCGAACACTGAAGCTTTCTTT. The chain links TRBV29-1 to TRBJ1-1; 7 bases fit TRBD1. With 7 bases clipped from V and 1 base from J, the junction kept 6 bases outside the gene matches. The CDR3 runs 13 residues. Germline V lookup: CDR1 SQVTM, CDR2 ANQGSEA.

V and J are TRBV27 and TRBJ1-5, with TRBD1 as a possible D gene (6 bases). From germline, CDR1 is MNHEY and CDR2 SMNVEV (reference sequence). This CDR3 comprises 13 residues. V lost 5 bases and J 5 bases, leaving 10 bases between the germline ends. The CDR3 is CASSGGIHQPQHF. CDR3 sequence (DNA): TGTGCCAGCAGTGGGGGCATCCATCAGCCCCAGCATTTT.

About this clonotype itself: Compared with germline, one end of the junction differs, possibly owing to a read error. The chain joins TRBV5-6 to TRBJ1-1; D gene uncertain. CDR1 is SGHDT and CDR2 is YYEEEE in the germline V gene. The CDR3 has 16 residues. The CDR3 nucleotides read TGTGCCATCAGCTTGGAAGGGTACGGGTCGCCGGCTGAAGCTTGCTTT. Protein: CAISLEGYGSPAEACF. Combining the CDR3 with reference TRBV5-6 and TRBJ1-1 gives the whole variable domain DAGVTQSPTHLIKTRGQQVTLRCSPKSGHDTVSWYQQALGQGPQFIFQYYEEEERQRGNFPDRFSGHQFPNYSSELNVNALLLGDSALYLCAISLEGYGSPAEACFGQGTRLTVV.

The chain carries TRBV2 and TRBJ1-2; D not resolved. Per the germline V gene, CDR1 is SNHLY and CDR2 is FYNNEI. The length of the CDR3 is 15 residues. The ends were cut back, 1 base at V and 4 bases at J, with 13 bases in the middle. CDR3 protein: CASSEGPPPTYGYTF. The DNA for the CDR3 is TGTGCCAGCAGTGAAGGGCCTCCTCCTACCTATGGCTACACCTTC.

This clonotype came up many times. The chain recombines TRBV6-5 with TRBJ1-3; D uncertain. Germline lookup yields CDR1 MNHEY and CDR2 SVGAGI. Between the trimmed V and J ends, which lost 0 bases and 4 bases, there was a span of 4 bases. This CDR3 has 13 residues. The CDR3: CASSYSRGNTIYF. In nucleotides, the CDR3 is TGTGCCAGCAGTTACTCCAGGGGAAACACCATATATTTT.

Ten or more counts support this clonotype. The V call is TRBV7-2, the J call TRBJ1-2, with TRBD1 as a possible D gene (5 bases). V lost 3 bases and J 5 bases, leaving 22 bases between the germline ends. Germline CDR1 and CDR2: SGHTA and FQGNSA. The CDR3 extends over 17 amino acids. This chain's CDR3 is CASSFEYPGPSLYGYTF. For the CDR3, the DNA is TGTGCCAGCAGCTTTGAGTACCCGGGGCCAAGTTTGTATGGCTACACCTTC.